This record covers a single T cell receptor (beta chain). The record originates from a study of blood T cell repertoires in COVID-19. As handled by the study authors: Amplified reference gene primers provided the basis for estimating nucleated cell counts. Sequenced by immunoSEQ multiplex PCR; TCRdb stores in-frame clones only, minus some. V, J and clone size were drawn from that table, and D and trimming were deduced from the DNA. The sample lists 130,000 or so clones, 85% to 90% occurring once. Losses at the gene ends were 7 bases for V and 3 bases for J; bases not matched to a gene: 4. This CDR3 contains 12 residues. Germline CDR1 is GTSNPN and CDR2 is SVGIG (reference sequence).

The receptor was derived from a human donor in a cohort sampled during active COVID-19. Sequences were obtained from peripheral blood. The chain combines TRBV30 with TRBJ2-5; TRBD2 agrees at 8 bases. CDR3 in DNA: TGTGCCTCGGGACTAGGGGAAGAGACCCAGTACTTC. The encoded protein is CASGLGEETQYF. The full variable domain, completed using reference TRBV30 and TRBJ2-5, is SQTIHQWPATLVQPVGSPLSLECTVEGTSNPNLYWYRQAAGRGLQLLFYSVGIGQISSEVPQNLSASRPQDRQFILSSKKLLLSDSGFYLCASGLGEETQYFGPGTRLLVL.